This T cell receptor beta chain emerged from a study of T-cell reconstitution after alpha-beta-depleted transplantation in children. Researchers prepared the TCRbeta library using unique molecular identifiers, the study reports. Each CDR3 protein gets one entry after TCRdb re-called the PCR reads with MiXCR. Counted here are a few hundred thousand distinct CDR3 sequences, around 27% occurring once; the ten biggest clones make up under 45%. The CDR3 length is 16 residues. V shed 4 bases, J shed 1 base, and the junction held 4 bases outside the gene matches. The study, taken as a whole, reports: Recipient T cells and thymic progenitors that survived gave rise to the high TCRbeta diversity observed at day 60 in some patients. About two months after transplant, alpha-beta T cells reportedly came from several hundred expanded graft clones. When one year had passed after transplant, most T-cell counts and diversity came from newly produced T cells.

A word on this clonotype: Antigen unknown.

Sequenced material: PBMCs, taken before TCRalphabeta/CD19-depleted stem cell transplant. V and J are TRBV12-3 or TRBV12-4 and TRBJ2-3, with 11 bases identical to TRBD2. The receptor's source is a boy in the first two years of life with Wiskott-Aldrich syndrome, due to receive a stem cell transplant. CDR3: CASSYTSGSGTDTQYF. DNA of the CDR3: TGTGCCAGCAGTTATACTAGCGGGAGCGGCACAGATACGCAGTATTTT.